Listed below are T cell receptor beta chains from one sample, sequenced in a study of tumor and adjacent non-tumor tissue in lung cancer. Each CDR3 protein is one row after TCRdb ran MiXCR on the multiplex PCR reads. The sample holds about 50,000 distinct CDR3 sequences; 74% are singletons and the top ten take about 23%. The specimen sequenced was distant non-tumor lung tissue. Source of these receptors: a woman in her sixties with non-small cell lung cancer. CDR3s include the opening cysteine and the closing phenylalanine or tryptophan. The order of the fields is clone size, J gene, V gene, D gene, CDR3 protein, CDR3 DNA. The D gene is left open where the match is weak. A clone size is listed for some rows: how often the clone was seen (once, few, many), or a class if it is expanded.

-	TRBJ2-1	TRBV6-2/TRBV6-3	TRBD2	CAGSRGSGGASSYNEQLF	TGTGCCGGTAGTAGAGGAAGCGGGGGAGCTAGCTCCTACAATGAGCAGCTCTTC
few	TRBJ1-1	TRBV13	-	CACSLGDLGRGTEAFF	TGTGCCTGCAGCTTAGGGGACTTGGGGAGAGGGACTGAAGCTTTCTTT
-	TRBJ1-2	TRBV28	-	CVSSWLHGKQATF	TGTGTCAGCAGTTGGTTGCATGGAAAGCAAGCCACCTTC
-	TRBJ1-5	TRBV11-3	-	CASGPQRACRAPGPQHF	TGTGCCAGCGGCCCGCAAAGAGCATGCAGGGCCCCGGGGCCCCAGCATTTT
-	TRBJ1-2	TRBV29-1	TRBD1	CSVPRQGDYGYTF	TGTAGCGTTCCGAGACAGGGGGACTATGGCTACACCTTT
once	TRBJ2-7	TRBV12-3/TRBV12-4	TRBD1	CTSSSETGRYEQYF	TGTACCAGCAGTTCCGAGACAGGGCGATACGAGCAGTACTTC
-	TRBJ2-5	TRBV29-1	-	CSVMDPIQETQYF	TGCAGCGTTATGGATCCTATCCAAGAGACCCAGTACTTC
-	TRBJ1-1	TRBV4-3	-	CASSQVSYRTEAFF	TGCGCCAGCAGCCAAGTTTCATATAGGACTGAAGCTTTCTTT
medium-sized	TRBJ2-7	TRBV12-3/TRBV12-4	-	CASSWESMGEQYF	TGTGCCAGCAGTTGGGAATCGATGGGCGAGCAGTACTTC
-	TRBJ2-2	TRBV11-2	-	CASSSPQGGRSTGELFF	TGTGCCAGCAGCTCTCCCCAGGGGGGGCGGAGCACCGGTGAGCTGTTTTTC
-	TRBJ2-2	TRBV29-1	-	CSALEGPGGELFF	TGCAGCGCTCTGGAGGGGCCTGGTGGGGAGCTGTTTTTT
-	TRBJ1-4	TRBV6-6	-	CASRRGFEEKLFF	TGTGCCAGCAGGAGGGGATTTGAGGAAAAACTGTTTTTT
-	TRBJ2-4	TRBV29-1	TRBD1	CSTGDRGLGDIQYF	TGCAGCACCGGGGACAGGGGGCTTGGAGACATTCAGTACTTC
few	TRBJ2-7	TRBV6-2/TRBV6-3	-	CASSSTVRVTAYEQHF	TGTGCCAGCAGTTCGACGGTCAGAGTTACAGCTTACGAGCAGCACTTC
-	TRBJ1-6	TRBV14	-	CASSQGKTGGGSSPLHF	TGTGCCAGCAGCCAAGGAAAGACTGGGGGAGGCAGTTCACCCCTCCACTTT
many	TRBJ2-7	TRBV7-8	-	CASSLGPVREQYF	TGTGCCAGCAGCTTGGGGCCAGTACGAGAGCAGTACTTC
-	TRBJ2-7	TRBV4-3	-	CASSQNQYSSYKQYF	TGCGCAAGCAGCCAAAATCAGTACAGCTCCTACAAGCAGTACTTC
many	TRBJ1-4	TRBV7-9	-	CASSQGVGSGEKLFF	TGTGCCAGCAGCCAGGGCGTGGGGTCGGGCGAAAAACTGTTTTTT
-	TRBJ2-7	TRBV2	TRBD1	CTNSPTGREEQYF	TGTACCAACAGCCCGACAGGGCGAGAGGAGCAGTACTTC
-	TRBJ1-2	TRBV5-4	-	CASSLVGAGGYTF	TGTGCCAGCAGCTTGGTGGGTGCGGGTGGCTACACCTTC
many	TRBJ1-1	TRBV12-3/TRBV12-4	TRBD1	CASRATGGHTEAFF	TGTGCCAGCAGGGCAACAGGGGGCCACACTGAAGCTTTCTTT
-	TRBJ2-7	TRBV4-1	-	CASSRPGPDRKQYF	TGTGCCAGCAGCCGTCCCGGGCCTGACCGGAAGCAGTACTTC
-	TRBJ1-6	TRBV4-2	TRBD1	CASSAQGQLNSPFHF	TGTGCCAGCAGCGCCCAGGGACAGCTTAATTCACCCTTCCACTTT
once	TRBJ1-6	TRBV11-2	TRBD1	CASTDFASRGPSSPLHF	TGTGCCAGCACTGACTTTGCGAGCAGGGGGCCGAGCTCACCCCTCCACTTC
-	TRBJ2-5	TRBV10-3	-	CAISALTGEGTQYF	TGTGCCATCAGTGCCCTCACAGGGGAAGGGACTCAGTACTTC
-	TRBJ2-7	TRBV5-4	-	CASSFTRTPYEQNF	TGTGCCAGCAGCTTTACCAGGACTCCCTACGAGCAGAACTTC
many	TRBJ2-3	TRBV29-1	TRBD1	CSLRDRNAQSTQYF	TGCAGTCTCCGGGACAGGAATGCACAGAGTACGCAGTATTTT
-	TRBJ2-2	TRBV6-6	-	CASSPWQGRRHVPNTGELLF	TGTGCCAGCAGTCCCTGGCAGGGACGACGCCACGTCCCGAACACCGGGGAGCTACTTTTT
-	TRBJ1-5	TRBV12-3/TRBV12-4	-	CASTHDRNDQPHHF	TGTGCCAGCACCCATGACAGAAACGATCAGCCCCATCATTTT
-	TRBJ1-1	TRBV6-2/TRBV6-3	-	CASGPRAGFFGYTEAFF	TGTGCCAGCGGTCCCCGAGCTGGGTTTTTTGGATACACCGAAGCTTTCTTT
-	TRBJ1-2	TRBV4-2	-	CASSLSSLESHYGYTF	TGTGCCAGCAGCCTGAGCAGCCTGGAGAGTCACTATGGCTACACCTTC
-	TRBJ2-7	TRBV4-3	TRBD2	CASSLRLAGIYDQYF	TGCGCCAGCAGCCTGCGACTAGCGGGAATCTACGATCAGTACTTC
-	TRBJ1-6	TRBV28	-	CASCLRTGSLHF	TGTGCCAGCTGTTTACGGACCGGGTCCCTCCACTTT
-	TRBJ1-6	TRBV20-1	TRBD1	CSTSLDDRANSPLHF	TGCAGTACTAGTTTGGACGACAGGGCTAATTCACCCCTCCACTTT
-	TRBJ2-5	TRBV12-3/TRBV12-4	-	CASSLRQGEQTEYF	TGTGCCAGCAGTTTACGGCAGGGTGAACAGACCGAGTACTTC
medium-sized	TRBJ2-1	TRBV11-2	-	CASRPTAGGNEQFF	TGTGCCAGCAGGCCCACGGCAGGGGGGAATGAGCAGTTCTTC
-	TRBJ2-3	TRBV4-3	TRBD2	CASSQEESAGGHSDMQYF	TGCGCCAGCAGCCAAGAGGAGTCAGCGGGAGGGCATTCAGATATGCAGTATTTT
-	TRBJ2-3	TRBV11-2	-	CANSLWGALGDTQYF	TGTGCCAACAGCTTATGGGGGGCCCTCGGAGATACCCAGTATTTT
many	TRBJ1-4	TRBV6-2/TRBV6-3	-	CASKRQVNEKLFF	TGTGCCAGCAAACGACAGGTTAATGAAAAACTGTTTTTT
-	TRBJ2-2	TRBV11-3	TRBD1	CAGSPGTGVTGELFF	TGTGCCGGCAGTCCCGGGACAGGGGTCACTGGGGAGCTGTTTTTT
-	TRBJ2-3	TRBV6-2/TRBV6-3	-	CAISYVSSTDTQYF	TGCGCCATCAGTTACGTCTCTAGTACAGATACGCAGTATTTT
-	TRBJ2-7	TRBV6-5	-	CVSSYFDEQYF	TGTGTCAGCAGTTACTTCGACGAGCAATACTTC
-	TRBJ2-4	TRBV27	TRBD1	CASSYGQGGNIQYF	TGTGCCAGCAGTTATGGACAGGGTGGGAACATTCAGTACTTC
few	TRBJ2-7	TRBV6-5	-	CASSYSNGAYYEHYF	TGTGCCAGCAGTTACTCTAACGGGGCTTACTACGAGCATTACTTC
-	TRBJ2-1	TRBV11-1	-	CVSSRGVAATSYNEQFF	TGTGTCAGCAGTCGGGGTGTCGCAGCGACCTCCTACAATGAGCAGTTCTTC
many	TRBJ2-1	TRBV11-2	TRBD1	CASSLDRGQTNNEQFF	TGTGCCAGCAGCTTAGATCGGGGACAGACGAACAATGAGCAGTTCTTC
-	TRBJ1-1	TRBV12-5	-	CDSGSLQGGEAFF	TGTGATAGTGGTTCGTTACAGGGAGGTGAAGCTTTCTTT
-	TRBJ2-3	TRBV20-1	TRBD2	CGARASLTGGADTQYF	TGCGGTGCTAGGGCCAGCCTAACGGGAGGGGCAGATACGCAGTATTTT
-	TRBJ1-1	TRBV11-2	-	CASSPGTGRDTEAFF	TGTGCCAGCAGCCCGGGGACCGGACGAGACACTGAAGCTTTCTTT
once	TRBJ2-7	TRBV5-4	TRBD2	CANSLSFTSGSNEQYF	TGTGCCAACAGCTTGTCGTTTACTAGCGGGAGTAACGAGCAATACTTC
many	TRBJ2-1	TRBV4-1	TRBD1	CASSPKSTPGQGRGEQFF	TGCGCCAGCAGCCCTAAATCTACCCCGGGACAGGGTCGTGGTGAGCAGTTCTTC
-	TRBJ2-2	TRBV20-1	-	CSARSNSGELFF	TGCAGTGCTAGATCTAACTCCGGGGAGCTGTTTTTT
-	TRBJ2-7	TRBV4-2	-	CAGSPPGDEQYF	TGTGCCGGCAGCCCCCCGGGGGACGAGCAGTACTTC
once	TRBJ2-1	TRBV4-3	-	CASSPRLSSYNGQLF	TGCGCCAGCAGCCCTCGATTGAGTTCCTACAATGGGCAGTTGTTC
-	TRBJ1-1	TRBV4-3	-	CASSLSGDTEALF	TGTGCCAGCAGCCTCTCCGGGGACACTGAAGCTTTATTT
-	TRBJ2-7	TRBV14	-	CASRPNRREEYF	TGTGCCAGCAGGCCAAACCGCCGCGAGGAGTACTTC
-	TRBJ2-7	TRBV4-1	-	CANSRQGGYKQYF	TGCGCCAACAGCCGGCAGGGAGGCTACAAGCAGTACTTC
few	TRBJ2-1	TRBV5-1	-	CASSEGLFDNGQFF	TGCGCCAGCAGCGAGGGACTGTTCGACAATGGGCAGTTCTTC
-	TRBJ2-1	TRBV4-3	-	CASSPSRAGSCNEQFF	TGCGCCAGCAGCCCCAGTCGGGCGGGAAGCTGCAATGAGCAGTTCTTC
-	TRBJ2-3	TRBV6-5	TRBD2	CASSYTGSSGGSSTNTQYF	TGTGCCAGCAGTTACACGGGCTCTAGCGGGGGCTCTAGCACAAATACGCAGTATTTT